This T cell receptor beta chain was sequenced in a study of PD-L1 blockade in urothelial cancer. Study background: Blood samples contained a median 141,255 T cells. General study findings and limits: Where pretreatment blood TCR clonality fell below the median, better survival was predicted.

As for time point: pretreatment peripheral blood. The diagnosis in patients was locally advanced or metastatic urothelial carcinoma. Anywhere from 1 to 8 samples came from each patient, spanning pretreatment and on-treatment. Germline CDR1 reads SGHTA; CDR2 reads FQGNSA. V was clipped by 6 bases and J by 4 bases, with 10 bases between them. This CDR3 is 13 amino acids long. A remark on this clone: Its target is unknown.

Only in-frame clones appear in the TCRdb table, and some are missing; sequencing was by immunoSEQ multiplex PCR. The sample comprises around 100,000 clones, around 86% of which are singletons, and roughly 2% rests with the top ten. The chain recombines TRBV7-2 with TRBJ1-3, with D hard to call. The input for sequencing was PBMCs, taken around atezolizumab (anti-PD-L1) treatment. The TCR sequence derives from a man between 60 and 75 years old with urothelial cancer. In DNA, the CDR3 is TGTGCCAGCAGGTCCGGGTTGGGAAACACCATATATTTT. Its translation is CASRSGLGNTIYF.